One sample yielded the 2 T cell receptor beta chains listed below, sequenced in a study of brain T cells in children with intractable seizures. Sequencing was performed with immunoSEQ multiplex PCR; in TCRdb, only in-frame clones are kept and a portion is missing. The data hold roughly 64,000 clones, with roughly 95% observed a single time. The specimen comprised peripheral blood, sampled at surgery. Source of these receptors: a boy under three years old with focal cortical dysplasia and intractable seizures.

This clone was detected only once. The chain uses TRBV29-1 and TRBJ2-2; D unresolved. From germline, CDR1 is SQVTM and CDR2 ANQGSEA. The CDR3 spans 11 residues. V gave up 6 bases and J gave up 6 bases, with 8 bases separating them. The CDR3 coding sequence is TGCAGCGTAAGGGATTCCGGGGAGCTGTTTTTT. It translates to CSVRDSGELFF.

The chain links TRBV10-3 to TRBJ1-1, with unresolved D. CDR3 length: 14 amino acids. V lost 6 bases to trimming and J lost 0 bases, with 11 bases between them. The V gene's germline CDR1 is ENHRY and CDR2 SYGVKD. The CDR3 region is CAISQDGVNTEAFF. The CDR3 bases are TGTGCCATCAGCCAGGACGGAGTGAACACTGAAGCTTTCTTT.